The 10 T cell receptor beta chains in this list originate from one sample, sequenced in a study of blood T cell repertoires in COVID-19 (dated by TCRdb to about 2020). The library was obtained by the immunoSEQ multiplex PCR assay. The table comes from immuneACCESS by way of TCRdb, which keeps in-frame sequences with V and J called. Part of the clones is missing from these tables; in studies checked, under half for an unresolved V gene and the rest for unknown reasons. This sample lists roughly 280,000 clones; about nine tenths were detected once. Approximately 3% of the sample lies in the top ten. Sequencing was carried out using PBMCs or T cells enriched from blood (not recorded which). These receptors all stem from a woman in her 50s who had recovered from COVID-19.

The chain carries TRBV28 and TRBJ1-4, with 10 bases fitting TRBD1. Per germline, CDR1 MDHEN and CDR2 SYDVKM. The CDR3 length is 16 residues. With V trimmed by 8 bases and J by 0 bases, 6 bases remained unmatched. For the CDR3, the DNA is TGTGCCAGCGCGGGACAGGGGAAAGCAACTAATGAAAAACTGTTTTTT. Its protein is CASAGQGKATNEKLFF.

The rearrangement joins TRBV11-3 to TRBJ2-7, with unresolved D. The CDR3 spans 13 residues. Trimming left V 8 bases short and J 0 bases short, with 11 bases between. The germline V gene has CDR1 SGHNT and CDR2 YENEEA. CDR3 coding DNA: TGTGCCAGCTCTGAGGCGGACTCCTACGAGCAGTACTTC. Translated, it gives CASSEADSYEQYF.

The chain combines TRBV7-9 with TRBJ2-3; the D gene is possibly TRBD2 (6 bases). V was cut by 0 bases and J by 14 bases, with 18 bases left in between. Per the germline V gene, CDR1 is SEHNR and CDR2 is FQNEAQ (reference sequence). CDR3 length equals 14 residues. CDR3 protein: CASSLASVAGRWYF. The CDR3 DNA sequence: TGTGCCAGCAGCTTAGCTTCTGTGGCCGGGAGATGGTATTTT.

V usage is TRBV29-1 and J usage is TRBJ2-1; no clear D. Trimming took 4 bases from V and 13 from J, leaving 14 bases between them. The CDR3 covers 11 residues. Germline-derived CDR1 and CDR2 are SQVTM and ANQGSEA. Here the CDR3 DNA reads TGCAGCGTTGGTGAGAGCGTGTCTCAGTTCTTC. Its protein is CSVGESVSQFF.

The CDR3 nucleotides read TGTGCCAGCCGCACTAGCAGTACTTCCAATGAGCAGTTCTTC. This codes for CASRTSSTSNEQFF. The rearrangement joins TRBV2 to TRBJ2-1, with D tentatively TRBD2 (6 bases). The CDR3 is 14 residues long. Trimming stripped 8 bases from V and 6 bases from J, with 17 bases between. The germline gives CDR1 SNHLY, CDR2 FYNNEI.

The chain recombines TRBV24-1 with TRBJ2-5; D is unresolved. This CDR3 is 15 amino acids long. Germline-derived CDR1 and CDR2 are KGHDR and SFDVKD. The V gene lost 2 bases and the J gene lost 1 base, with 10 bases spanning the gap. The chain's CDR3 is CATSDSAPGQETQYF. The CDR3 nucleotides read TGTGCCACCAGTGATTCGGCCCCAGGCCAAGAGACCCAGTACTTC.

V usage is TRBV7-3 and J usage is TRBJ2-5; D call uncertain. CDR1 SGHTA and CDR2 FQGTGA come from the germline V gene. The CDR3 covers 13 residues. Trimming took off 2 bases at V and 5 bases at J, with 9 bases between the two ends. The CDR3 protein is CASSLSRSETQYF. CDR3 sequence (DNA): TGTGCCAGCAGCTTATCCAGGTCGGAGACCCAGTACTTC.

V gene TRBV16 combines with J gene TRBJ2-3, with unresolved D. The CDR3 is 13 residues long. The germline V gene encodes CDR1 KGHSY and CDR2 FQNENV. Trimming took off 2 bases at V and 2 bases at J, with 5 bases between the two ends. The CDR3 DNA is TGTGCCAGCAGCCAAGGGCCCACAGATACGCAGTATTTT. Encoded protein: CASSQGPTDTQYF.

V usage is TRBV27 and J usage is TRBJ2-1; D is perhaps TRBD1 (5 bases). V shed 1 base and J shed 2 bases, with 12 bases lying between them. CDR1 MNHEY and CDR2 SMNVEV come from the germline V gene (reference sequence). The CDR3 sequence is 16 residues long. The CDR3: CASSLFVTGPYNEQFF. The CDR3 DNA is TGTGCCAGCAGTTTATTTGTTACAGGTCCCTACAATGAGCAGTTCTTC.

The sample holds one count of this clone. V and J are TRBV9 and TRBJ1-6; D gene unclear. Germline V CDR1 and CDR2: SGDLS, YYNGEE. Deletions cut 7 bases from V and 3 bases from J, with 14 bases between. The CDR3 runs to 15 residues. CDR3 nucleotides: TGTGCCAGCGCCCCTGGAGCTCACTATAATTCACCCCTCCACTTT. Translation gives CASAPGAHYNSPLHF.